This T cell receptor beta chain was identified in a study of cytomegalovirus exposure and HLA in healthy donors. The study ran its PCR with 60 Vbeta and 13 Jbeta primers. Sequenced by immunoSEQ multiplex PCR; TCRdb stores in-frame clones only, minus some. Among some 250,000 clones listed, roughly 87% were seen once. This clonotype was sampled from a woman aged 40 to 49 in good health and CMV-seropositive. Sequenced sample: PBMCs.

The CDR3 sequence is CASSEYPGVDGYTF. CDR3 coding DNA: TGTGCCAGCAGTGAATACCCAGGGGTGGATGGCTACACCTTC. The rearrangement joins TRBV2 to TRBJ1-2; maybe TRBD1 (6 bases). CDR3 length: 14 amino acids. Germline values: CDR1 SNHLY, CDR2 FYNNEI. Between the trimmed V and J ends, which lost 2 bases and 6 bases, there was a span of 13 bases.